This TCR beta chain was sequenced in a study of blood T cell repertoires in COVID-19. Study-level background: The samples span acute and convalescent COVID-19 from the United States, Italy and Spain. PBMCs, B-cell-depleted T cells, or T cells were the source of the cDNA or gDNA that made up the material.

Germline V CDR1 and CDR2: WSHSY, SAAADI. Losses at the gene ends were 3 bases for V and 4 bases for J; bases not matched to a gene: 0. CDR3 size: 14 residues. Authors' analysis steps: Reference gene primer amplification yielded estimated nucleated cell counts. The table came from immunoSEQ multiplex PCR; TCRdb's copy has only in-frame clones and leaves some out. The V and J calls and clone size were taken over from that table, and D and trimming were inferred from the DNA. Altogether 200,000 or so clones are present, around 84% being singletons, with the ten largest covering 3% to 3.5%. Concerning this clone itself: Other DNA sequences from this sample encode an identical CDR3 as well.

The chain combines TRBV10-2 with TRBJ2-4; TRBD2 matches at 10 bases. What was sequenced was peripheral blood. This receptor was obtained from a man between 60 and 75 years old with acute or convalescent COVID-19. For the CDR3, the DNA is TGCGCCAGCAGTGAAGCGGGGGGGAAAAACATTCAGTACTTC. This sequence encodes CASSEAGGKNIQYF.